This record looks at one T cell receptor beta chain sequence and its context. These data originate in a study of cytomegalovirus exposure and HLA in healthy donors. The PCR made use of 60 Vbeta and 13 Jbeta primers. Produced via immunoSEQ multiplex PCR; TCRdb's table is partial and in-frame only. The sample includes 210,000 or so clones, 85% of them seen just once. Sequences were obtained from PBMCs. This receptor was identified in a human donor in good health.

The CDR3 loop is CASSQGLAYEQYF. The CDR3 DNA sequence: TGTGCCAGTTCACAGGGGCTAGCGTACGAGCAGTACTTC. The rearrangement links TRBV5-8 to TRBJ2-7, with TRBD1 as a possible D gene (7 bases). V was clipped by 8 bases and J by 4 bases, with 16 bases between them. The CDR3 is 13 amino acids. Germline-derived CDR1 and CDR2 are SGHTS and YDEGEE. The whole variable domain, filled in from reference TRBV5-8 and TRBJ2-7, reads EAGVTQSPTHLIKTRGQQATLRCSPISGHTSVYWYQQALGLGLQFLLWYDEGEERNRGNFPPRFSGRQFPNYSSELNVNALELEDSALYLCASSQGLAYEQYFGPGTRLTVT.